What follows are 31 T cell receptor beta chains derived from one specimen sequenced in a study of early T cells in non-severe SARS-CoV-2 infection. TCRdb re-analysed the 5' RACE reads in MiXCR, keeping a single row per CDR3 protein. The table includes tens of thousands of distinct CDR3 sequences, just over 20% detected once. Here the sequenced sample was whole blood, taken at baseline. Every receptor here comes from an adult who was a healthcare worker with PCR-confirmed SARS-CoV-2 infection or an uninfected control (not recorded which).

This clonotype turned up a few times. The chain links TRBV6-2 or TRBV6-3 to TRBJ2-7; 13 nucleotides agree with TRBD2. The CDR3 totals 15 residues. The V gene's germline CDR1 is MNHEY and CDR2 SVGEGT. Trimming took 6 bases from V and 3 from J; bases not matched to a gene: 5. The CDR3 region has the DNA TGTGCCAGCAGGGATACTAGCGGGGGGGTCTACGAGCAGTACTTC. Protein product: CASRDTSGGVYEQYF.

This clonotype came up many times. The rearrangement joins TRBV6-1 to TRBJ1-1, with D possibly matching TRBD1 (5 bases). The CDR3 is made up of 13 amino acids. CDR1 and CDR2 from the germline V gene are MNHNS and SASEGT. Between the trimmed V and J ends, which lost 2 bases and 4 bases, there was a span of 8 bases. CDR3 amino acids: CASSEYGGTEAFF. The DNA for the CDR3 is TGTGCCAGCAGTGAATACGGGGGCACTGAAGCTTTCTTT.

This clonotype showed up just a few times. This rearrangement joins TRBV6-1 to TRBJ2-1; TRBD1 matches 7 bases. Germline V gene lookup returns CDR1 MNHNS and CDR2 SASEGT. The CDR3 spans 16 residues. J gave up 0 bases and V 2 bases, and 4 bases lay outside the gene matches. The CDR3 nucleotides read TGTGCCAGCAGTGAAAACAGGGGCCCCTCCTACAATGAGCAGTTCTTC. Protein: CASSENRGPSYNEQFF.

This clonotype was detected a few times. V and J are TRBV7-2 and TRBJ2-2; 7 positions agree with TRBD2. From germline, CDR1 is SGHTA and CDR2 FQGNSA. V lost 5 bases, J lost 7 bases, and 10 bases stayed unmatched. The CDR3 has 15 residues. DNA for the CDR3: TGTGCCAGCAGCCCACGGACTAGTTGGGACGGGGAGCTGTTTTTT. This encodes CASSPRTSWDGELFF.

This clonotype was detected a few times. V is TRBV3-1 and J is TRBJ1-3; D perhaps matches TRBD1 (5 bases). CDR1 and CDR2 from the germline V gene are LGHDT and YNNKEL (reference sequence). V shed 3 bases and J shed 0 bases, with 15 bases lying between them. The CDR3 runs 17 residues. This CDR3 reads CASSQYTRTPSGNTIYF. CDR3 DNA sequence: TGTGCCAGCAGCCAGTATACTAGGACACCCTCTGGAAACACCATATATTTT.

This clonotype was counted a few times. The chain couples TRBV6-4 to TRBJ2-1, with 10 nucleotides matching TRBD2. J gave up 8 bases and V 8 bases, and 9 bases lay outside the gene matches. Germline lookup yields CDR1 MRHNA and CDR2 SNTAGT. The CDR3 has 14 residues. CDR3 coding DNA: TGTGCCAGCTCACAGCGGGGGGGCCGAGATGAGCAGTTCTTC. Amino acid sequence: CASSQRGGRDEQFF.

This clonotype was counted a few times. The rearrangement links TRBV28 to TRBJ2-7, with D hard to call. The V gene's germline CDR1 is MDHEN and CDR2 SYDVKM. V lost 3 bases and J lost 3, with 3 bases in between. The CDR3 runs to 11 residues. The CDR3 DNA reads as TGTGCCAGCAGTTTGGACTACGAGCAGTACTTC. It yields the protein CASSLDYEQYF.

This clonotype showed up just a few times. The chain couples TRBV12-3 or TRBV12-4 to TRBJ1-1; D ambiguous. V lost 2 bases and J 1 base, leaving 14 bases between the germline ends. The CDR3 is made up of 16 amino acids. The CDR3: CASSLTPLLRNTEAFF. The CDR3 nucleotides are TGTGCCAGCAGTTTAACCCCGCTTTTGAGGAACACTGAAGCTTTCTTT.

There are a few counts of this clonotype. The chain uses TRBV29-1 and TRBJ2-1; D is unclear. This CDR3 contains 12 residues. Per the germline V gene, CDR1 is SQVTM and CDR2 is ANQGSEA. CDR3 DNA: TGCAGTGGGGAAATTCCCGGCTCTGAGCAGTTCTTC. It encodes CSGEIPGSEQFF.

This clonotype was picked up a small number of times. V gene TRBV19 combines with J gene TRBJ1-4, with 7 bases lining up with TRBD1. Germline V gene lookup returns CDR1 LNHDA and CDR2 SQIVND (reference sequence). Trimming took 2 bases from V and 11 from J; bases not matched to a gene: 5. CDR3 length equals 13 residues. The CDR3 bases are TGTGCCAGTAGTATAAGACAGGGAGGGAAACTGTTTTTT. This codes for CASSIRQGGKLFF.

This chain links TRBV4-2 with TRBJ1-1; D is unclear. Looked up from germline, CDR1 is LGHNA and CDR2 is YNFKEQ. The CDR3 has 15 amino acids. Trimming shortened V by 0 bases and J by 8 bases, and 16 bases separated the two germline ends. The CDR3: CASSQDQTGAREAFF. CDR3 bases: TGTGCCAGCAGCCAAGATCAAACGGGTGCTAGGGAAGCTTTCTTT.

This clonotype has more than one count but fewer than ten. The J gene is TRBJ2-1, the V gene TRBV3-1; D is possibly TRBD1 or TRBD2 (6 bases each). Germline V gene sequence: CDR1 LGHDT, CDR2 YNNKEL (reference sequence). Between the trimmed V and J ends, which lost 4 bases and 2 bases, there was a span of 15 bases. This CDR3 region has 16 residues. CDR3 loop: CASSPLGGPTYNEQFF. The CDR3, as DNA: TGTGCCAGCAGCCCCCTAGGGGGGCCCACCTACAATGAGCAGTTCTTC.

This clonotype was recorded at least ten times. The chain couples TRBV5-1 to TRBJ2-1; either TRBD1 or TRBD2 may supply D (6 bases each). Germline V lookup: CDR1 SGHRS, CDR2 YFSETQ. Trimming stripped 0 bases from V and 3 bases from J, with 10 bases between. The CDR3 runs 15 residues. This CDR3 reads CASSLAGGNYNEQFF. The CDR3 nucleotides read TGCGCCAGCAGCTTGGCCGGGGGCAACTACAATGAGCAGTTCTTC.

The chain is built from TRBV7-8 and TRBJ1-6; D is perhaps TRBD1 (6 bases). The V end was cut by 0 bases, the J end by 6 bases, with 9 bases between. Germline loops: CDR1 SGHVS, CDR2 FQNEAQ. The CDR3 runs to 15 residues. DNA for the CDR3: TGTGCCAGCAGCTTAGCGGGGGGGCTTAATTCACCCCTCCACTTT. It codes for CASSLAGGLNSPLHF.

The rearrangement uses TRBV15 and TRBJ2-7, with D maybe TRBD2 (7 bases). The CDR3 length is 14 residues. Germline CDR1 is LNHNV and CDR2 is YYDKDF (reference sequence). V shed 3 bases and J shed 2 bases, with 11 bases lying between them. CDR3 DNA sequence: TGTGCCACCAGCAGGACCGGGGGGCCCTACGAGCAGTACTTC. Translated, it gives CATSRTGGPYEQYF.

This CDR3 is CASSVEGTGSEKLFF. CDR3 in DNA: TGTGCCAGCAGCGTAGAGGGGACAGGCAGTGAAAAACTGTTTTTT. This sequence joins TRBV9 and TRBJ1-4, with 8 bases aligning to TRBD1. This CDR3 contains 15 residues. V trimming: 0 bases; J trimming: 7 bases; junction bases outside the gene matches: 5. Per the germline V gene, CDR1 is SGDLS and CDR2 is YYNGEE.

The CDR3 is CSAPPGAPPHHGYTF. The CDR3 coding sequence is TGCAGTGCCCCCCCGGGAGCACCTCCTCACCATGGCTACACCTTC. This chain links TRBV20-1 with TRBJ1-2, with no clear D. CDR1 is DFQATT, CDR2 SNEGSKA, per germline (reference sequence). CDR3 length equals 15 residues. Trimming pared 6 bases from V and 6 bases from J, leaving 23 bases between.

The rearrangement links TRBV6-2 or TRBV6-3 to TRBJ1-1; tentative D call: TRBD1 (5 bases). The CDR3 consists of 14 residues. Trimming took 8 bases from V and 1 from J, leaving 14 bases between them. Germline CDR1 MNHEY, CDR2 SVGEGT. In DNA, the CDR3 is TGTGCCAGCCGAAATGGACACTCGAACACTGAAGCTTTCTTT. Its protein is CASRNGHSNTEAFF.

V and J are TRBV6-5 and TRBJ2-3; weak D call: TRBD2 (7 bases). The CDR3 loop spans 15 amino acids. Germline V gene data show CDR1 as MNHEY and CDR2 as SVGAGI. Trimming took off 4 bases at V and 7 bases at J, with 18 bases between the two ends. The CDR3 nucleotides are TGTGCCAGCAGTTTCTTCTCGGGGGGCCACAATACGCAGTATTTT. It codes for CASSFFSGGHNTQYF.

The V call is TRBV7-3, the J call TRBJ1-2; D might be TRBD1 (5 bases). Trimming pared 5 bases from V and 7 bases from J, leaving 14 bases between. The CDR3 length is 13 residues. CDR1 is SGHTA, CDR2 FQGTGA, per germline. Written as DNA, the CDR3 is TGTGCCAGCAGCCCGGAAGGGACCTTTGGCTACACCTTC. Translation gives CASSPEGTFGYTF.

This clonotype was observed at least ten times. This chain links TRBV3-1 with TRBJ2-7, with D perhaps matching TRBD2 (6 bases). V dropped 4 bases and J dropped 7 bases, with 20 bases sitting between them. Germline-derived CDR1 and CDR2 are LGHDT and YNNKEL (reference sequence). The CDR3 is made up of 15 amino acids. CDR3 region: CASSLSGGREGEQYF. CDR3 in DNA: TGTGCCAGCAGCCTTAGCGGAGGCAGAGAAGGAGAGCAGTACTTC.

This chain connects TRBV3-1 to TRBJ2-3; 9 bases match TRBD2. The CDR3 runs 16 residues. Trimming removed 4 bases from V and 1 base from J; junction bases left unmatched: 6. Germline assignment: CDR1 LGHDT and CDR2 YNNKEL (reference sequence). For the CDR3, the DNA is TGTGCCAGCAGCCCCTGGGAGCGGGGGGGCACAGATACGCAGTATTTT. Translation gives CASSPWERGGTDTQYF.

This clonotype was counted a few times. This chain joins TRBV25-1 and TRBJ1-2, with 9 nucleotides matching TRBD1. The CDR3 is 15 amino acids. Germline trimming cut 4 bases from V and 6 bases from J; bases unmatched to any gene: 9. CDR1 and CDR2 from the germline V gene are MGHDK and SYGVNS. The CDR3 coding sequence is TGTGCCAGCAGTGTAACAGGGGGCTTTGGCGATGGCTACACCTTC. Its translation is CASSVTGGFGDGYTF.

The chain combines TRBV7-3 with TRBJ2-3, with D possibly called TRBD1 or TRBD2 (5 bases each). V dropped 5 bases and J dropped 2 bases, with 11 bases sitting between them. The CDR3 loop spans 14 amino acids. Germline CDR1 is SGHTA and CDR2 is FQGTGA. The CDR3 loop is CASSRGPDTDTQYF. Here the CDR3 DNA reads TGTGCCAGCAGCAGGGGACCAGACACAGATACGCAGTATTTT.

V and J are TRBV29-1 and TRBJ2-7; D unresolved. The germline V and J ends were trimmed by 7 bases and 0 bases, with 16 bases remaining between them. Per germline, CDR1 SQVTM and CDR2 ANQGSEA. The CDR3 is made up of 14 amino acids. This chain's CDR3 is CSAVRDPGSYEQYF. Written as DNA, the CDR3 is TGCAGCGCAGTAAGGGATCCTGGCTCCTACGAGCAGTACTTC.

The rearrangement joins TRBV5-1 to TRBJ1-1; D perhaps matches TRBD1 (5 bases). The CDR3 consists of 14 residues. Germline CDR1 and CDR2: SGHRS and YFSETQ. V was pared by 0 bases and J by 2 bases, with 8 bases between. The DNA of the CDR3 is TGCGCCAGCAGCTTGGCCGGGGGTAACACTGAAGCTTTCTTT. It yields the protein CASSLAGGNTEAFF.

This clonotype was observed a handful of times. This sequence joins TRBV12-3 or TRBV12-4 and TRBJ1-1; D perhaps matches TRBD1 (5 bases). The CDR3 runs 13 residues. Trimming pared 7 bases from V and 0 bases from J, leaving 9 bases between. DNA for the CDR3: TGTGCCAGCACCGGGACGGTGAACACTGAAGCTTTCTTT. Its protein product is CASTGTVNTEAFF.

The chain recombines TRBV24-1 with TRBJ2-1, with D possibly matching TRBD2 (6 bases). The CDR3 is made up of 13 amino acids. Deletions cut 0 bases from V and 7 bases from J, with 6 bases between. Germline V gives CDR1 KGHDR, CDR2 SFDVKD. The CDR3 loop reads CATSDLSGNEQFF. As DNA, the CDR3 is TGTGCCACCAGTGATTTGAGCGGGAATGAGCAGTTCTTC.

This sequence joins TRBV30 and TRBJ2-3; D is possibly TRBD2 (6 bases). The CDR3 is 13 amino acids. V was pared by 2 bases and J by 4 bases, with 10 bases between. CDR1 is GTSNPN and CDR2 is SVGIG in the germline V gene (reference sequence). The CDR3 spells CAWSRDSPDTQYF. CDR3 sequence (DNA): TGTGCCTGGAGTAGGGACTCCCCAGATACGCAGTATTTT.

For the CDR3, the DNA is TGTGCCAGCAGCCCAATGACAGATACCTACGAGCAGTACTTC. Residues: CASSPMTDTYEQYF. This rearrangement joins TRBV4-2 to TRBJ2-7; possibly TRBD1 for D (5 bases). This CDR3 spans 14 amino acids. Germline lookup yields CDR1 LGHNA and CDR2 YNFKEQ. Trimming left V 4 bases short and J 2 bases short, with 12 bases between.

The chain employs TRBV12-3 or TRBV12-4 and TRBJ2-1; D perhaps matches TRBD2 (6 bases). Trimming removed 3 bases from V and 13 bases from J, with 19 bases in between. The CDR3 contains 14 residues. The CDR3 region has the DNA TGTGCCAGCAGTTTGGCTGGGGATGTGGGACTTCAGTTCTTC. Translation gives CASSLAGDVGLQFF.